This T cell receptor (beta chain) was sequenced for a study of T cells in Graves' hyperthyroidism and ophthalmopathy. Study results and limitations: Ophthalmopathy was told apart from stable hyperthyroidism by a 13 V-J model. Expanded thyroid clonotypes (above 0.001) were mostly also found in blood.

The CDR3 runs 15 residues. V lost 4 bases and J lost 1; bases outside the gene matches: 3. Germline V gives CDR1 SGHRS, CDR2 YFSETQ. RNA transcripts yielded amplified TCR beta CDR3 regions. The TCR CDR3 first-round RT-PCR relied on the HTBI primer set. TCRdb recomputed calls from the multiplex PCR reads with MiXCR, one row per CDR3 protein. The repertoire holds hundreds of thousands of distinct CDR3 sequences, with roughly 14% as singletons. Patients affected by ophthalmopathy presented a Clinical Activity Score of at least 3, a NOSPECS grade of at least 4, and disease duration below 3 months. PBMCs stemmed from 10 ml fresh peripheral blood. Comments on this clonotype: The antigen is not known.

This receptor was taken from a man between 18 and 29 years old with Graves' ophthalmopathy. This chain links TRBV5-1 with TRBJ2-5; TRBD2 matches at 11 bases. What was sequenced was blood. The CDR3 sequence is CASSPGTSGQETQYF. The DNA for the CDR3 is TGCGCCAGCAGCCCCGGGACTAGCGGCCAAGAGACCCAGTACTTC.